This T cell receptor beta chain was retrieved from a study of shared clonotypes between healthy human individuals. The assay was immunoSEQ multiplex PCR, and TCRdb's table has in-frame clones only and misses some. The sample holds some 2.1 million clones, approximately 95% seen once. Regarding the study as a whole: Despite large depth, sorted-subset datasets appeared incompletely sequenced.

Of note for this clone: Its cognate antigen is unknown. Other DNA sequences within the sample encode an identical CDR3.

This CDR3 comprises 14 residues. Germline V gene data show CDR1 as SGHNT and CDR2 as YENEEA. Trimming left V 2 bases short and J 0 bases short, with 7 bases between. The origin of this receptor is a man aged 18 to 29 in good health. The specimen was naive CD4+ T cells sorted from blood. The subset: CD45RA+ positively selected. V and J are TRBV11-3 and TRBJ1-1, with D hard to call. CDR3 nucleotide sequence: TGTGCCAGCAGCTTAAGTGGGCTGAACACTGAAGCTTTCTTT. As protein: CASSLSGLNTEAFF.